This TCR beta chain stems from a study of spatial heterogeneity in lung cancer. Time point defined: sample taken at primary tumor resection. In each case, whole RNA from tumor, nontumor lung or frozen PBMC was sequenced unsorted. TCRdb fed the 5' RACE reads into MiXCR, producing one record per CDR3 protein. The sample lists 7,300 or so distinct CDR3 sequences, 15% to 19% occurring once. V was pared by 0 bases and J by 6 bases, with 5 bases of the junction left unmatched. This CDR3 contains 15 residues. Germline V CDR1 and CDR2: SGDLS, YYNGEE. The origin of this receptor is a male donor with early-stage non-small cell lung cancer. This chain links TRBV9 with TRBJ2-1; 8 nucleotides align to TRBD2. Material: normal lung tissue next to the tumor, obtained at surgery. The CDR3 protein is CASSVGSGGVNEQFF. DNA of the CDR3: TGTGCCAGCAGCGTAGGGAGCGGGGGTGTCAATGAGCAGTTCTTC.